Following are 14 T cell receptor beta chains from one sample sequenced in a study of OX40 agonist ivuxolimab in advanced cancers. Sequencing used immunoSEQ multiplex PCR; TCRdb keeps in-frame clones, though not all of them. The data contain 83,000 or so clones, approximately 86% of them seen just once; the ten biggest clones take up under 2.5%. The sequencing used CD4+ or CD8+ T cells sorted from blood, collected in a trial of the OX40 agonist ivuxolimab. These receptors were obtained from an adult with an advanced solid tumor such as melanoma, head and neck, liver or kidney cancer.

This clone was picked up one time. This chain connects TRBV9 to TRBJ2-7; D is undetermined. This CDR3 has 13 amino acids. Trimming removed 0 bases at V and 6 bases at J, with 10 bases between. Looked up from germline, CDR1 is SGDLS and CDR2 is YYNGEE. CDR3 loop: CASSVDSSFEQYF. Written as DNA, the CDR3 is TGTGCCAGCAGCGTAGACAGTAGTTTCGAGCAGTACTTC.

This chain links TRBV5-4 with TRBJ1-1; 9 positions agree with TRBD1. The CDR3 is 14 amino acids. Germline trimming cut 2 bases from V and 6 bases from J; bases unmatched to any gene: 5. The germline V gene encodes CDR1 SGHNT and CDR2 YYREEE (reference sequence). CDR3 in DNA: TGTGCCAGCAGCTTTGGGACAGGGTATGCTGAAGCTTTCTTT. It is translated as CASSFGTGYAEAFF.

The V gene is TRBV9, the J gene TRBJ2-1; 8 bases fit TRBD1. The J segment lost 8 bases and the V segment lost 2 bases, leaving 12 bases of the junction unmatched. The CDR3 consists of 16 residues. CDR1 is SGDLS and CDR2 is YYNGEE in the germline V gene. CDR3 DNA: TGTGCCAGCAGCGTTCTACCAGGGGGCTTAATCCATGAGCAGTTCTTC. Its protein is CASSVLPGGLIHEQFF. Complete variable domain (other parts from reference TRBV9 and TRBJ2-1): DSGVTQTPKHLITATGQRVTLRCSPRSGDLSVYWYQQSLDQGLQFLIQYYNGEERAKGNILERFSAQQFPDLHSELNLSSLELGDSALYFCASSVLPGGLIHEQFFGPGTRLTVL.

The CDR3 region is CASTGTSGRGIGELFF. The CDR3 nucleotides are TGTGCCAGCACGGGGACTAGCGGTCGCGGAATAGGGGAGCTGTTTTTT. This chain links TRBV28 with TRBJ2-2, with 11 bases identical to TRBD2. Germline values: CDR1 MDHEN, CDR2 SYDVKM. The CDR3 is 16 residues long. J was trimmed by 8 bases and V by 7 bases; bases with no gene match: 12.

This chain links TRBV7-3 with TRBJ2-2; D ambiguous. The CDR3 is 15 amino acids. Germline loops: CDR1 SGHTA, CDR2 FQGTGA. V was shortened by 3 bases and J by 0 bases, with 8 bases between the two germline ends. Here the CDR3 DNA reads TGTGCCAGCAGCTTCGGGTCCCCGAACACCGGGGAGCTGTTTTTT. Encoded protein: CASSFGSPNTGELFF.

The chain combines TRBV29-1 with TRBJ1-2; D not resolved. Germline CDR1 reads SQVTM; CDR2 reads ANQGSEA. V was shortened by 4 bases and J by 6 bases, with 9 bases between the two germline ends. The CDR3 consists of 11 residues. The CDR3 here is CSVGPEDGYTF. The DNA for the CDR3 is TGCAGCGTTGGACCCGAAGATGGCTACACCTTC.

To note about this clone: The junction and the germline gene differ at one end; a read error may be behind it. The chain is built from TRBV27 and TRBJ2-1; D may correspond to TRBD1 or TRBD2 (5 bases each). The CDR3 sequence is 13 residues long. CDR1 is MNHEY and CDR2 is SMNVEV in the germline V gene (reference sequence). CDR3 amino acids: CASGADSHNGQFF. In nucleotides, the CDR3 is TGTGCCAGCGGGGCGGACTCCCACAATGGGCAGTTCTTC.

The chain joins TRBV19 to TRBJ1-4; 8 nucleotides align to TRBD1. The CDR3 runs to 14 residues. Germline CDR1 and CDR2: LNHDA and SQIVND (reference sequence). Trimming took 3 bases from V and 4 from J; bases not matched to a gene: 1. The CDR3 spells CASSMDRDNEKLFF. The CDR3 DNA reads TGTGCCAGTAGTATGGACAGGGATAATGAAAAACTGTTTTTT.

V usage is TRBV16 and J usage is TRBJ1-1; 10 nucleotides match TRBD1. With 5 bases clipped from V and 0 bases from J, the junction kept 9 bases outside the gene matches. The V gene's germline CDR1 is KGHSY and CDR2 FQNENV. This CDR3 region has 17 residues. CDR3: CASSKTGTGVMNTEAFF. Written as DNA, the CDR3 is TGTGCCAGCAGCAAAACCGGGACAGGGGTCATGAACACTGAAGCTTTCTTT. Full variable domain (remainder filled in from reference TRBV16 and TRBJ1-1): GEEVAQTPKHLVRGEGQKAKLYCAPIKGHSYVFWYQQVLKNEFKFLISFQNENVFDETGMPKERFSAKCLPNSPCSLEIQATKLEDSAVYFCASSKTGTGVMNTEAFFGQGTRLTVV.

The gene calls are TRBV5-1 and TRBJ1-6; the D gene is possibly TRBD1 (5 bases). CDR3 length: 14 residues. Germline CDR1 SGHRS, CDR2 YFSETQ. With 0 bases removed from V and 6 bases from J, the gap between germline ends came to 7 bases. In DNA form, the CDR3 reads TGCGCCAGCAGCTTGGGTCAGGGTAATTCACCCCTCCACTTT. Protein sequence: CASSLGQGNSPLHF. Looking up the rest from reference TRBV5-1 and TRBJ1-6 gives the full variable domain: KAGVTQTPRYLIKTRGQQVTLSCSPISGHRSVSWYQQTPGQGLQFLFEYFSETQRNKGNFPGRFSGRQFSNSRSEMNVSTLELGDSALYLCASSLGQGNSPLHFGNGTRLTVT.

Details on this clone: In this CDR3 the conserved last residue, phenylalanine or tryptophan, is missing, so a read error is likely. The rearrangement links TRBV5-4 to TRBJ1-6, with TRBD1 identical over 10 bases. V gave up 5 bases and J gave up 6 bases; unmatched junction bases: 5. Germline assignment: CDR1 SGHNT and CDR2 YYREEE (reference sequence). There are 15 residues in the CDR3. This chain's CDR3 is CASSRDRGFNSPLHL. Written as DNA, the CDR3 is TGTGCCAGCAGTCGGGACAGGGGTTTTAATTCACCCCTCCACCTT.

V and J are TRBV2 and TRBJ2-5; TRBD1 matches at 7 bases. The V segment lost 6 bases and the J segment 5 bases; nucleotides outside the gene matches: 12. CDR1 is SNHLY, CDR2 FYNNEI, per germline. The CDR3 has 15 residues. CDR3 sequence: CASRFLTGPLETQYF. In nucleotides, the CDR3 is TGTGCCAGCAGATTCTTGACAGGGCCCCTTGAGACCCAGTACTTC.

This chain links TRBV28 with TRBJ2-3; possibly TRBD1 for D (7 bases). From germline, CDR1 is MDHEN and CDR2 SYDVKM. V was pared by 5 bases and J by 6 bases, with 15 bases between. The CDR3 is 14 residues long. The CDR3 reads CASSTRGEGDTQYF. The CDR3 nucleotides are TGTGCCAGCAGTACCAGGGGGGAAGGTGATACGCAGTATTTT.

This chain uses TRBV19 with TRBJ1-5; tentative D call: TRBD1 (5 bases). CDR1 is LNHDA and CDR2 is SQIVND in the germline V gene (reference sequence). V lost 4 bases and J 5 bases, leaving 21 bases between the germline ends. This CDR3 has 17 residues. The CDR3 loop is CASSSDVMGLGDQPQHF. The CDR3 DNA sequence: TGTGCCAGTAGTAGTGATGTAATGGGCTTGGGGGATCAGCCCCAGCATTTT.